Below are 10 T cell receptor beta chains sequenced from a single sample in a study of T cells in Graves' hyperthyroidism and ophthalmopathy. Regions amplified from RNA transcripts were the TCR beta CDR3 regions. TCR CDR3 regions were first amplified by RT-PCR with HTBI primers. TCRdb ran MiXCR on the multiplex PCR reads and lists one entry per CDR3 protein. The sample yields roughly 290,000 distinct CDR3 sequences, more than 15% seen once. Sequencing was done on a sample of blood. Receptor source: a woman in her fifties or sixties with Graves' ophthalmopathy.

This clonotype was recorded at least ten times. The chain joins TRBV20-1 to TRBJ2-7; D possibly corresponds to TRBD2 (5 bases). Germline-derived CDR1 and CDR2 are DFQATT and SNEGSKA (reference sequence). Trimming cost V 2 bases and J 5 bases, with 13 bases left between them. There are 13 residues in the CDR3. Here the CDR3 DNA reads TGCAGTGCTAGACACCCCAACGGGGACGAGCAGTACTTC. The encoded protein is CSARHPNGDEQYF.

V is TRBV19 and J is TRBJ2-7; maybe TRBD2 (5 bases). The CDR3 is 14 residues long. Germline-derived CDR1 and CDR2 are LNHDA and SQIVND (reference sequence). V lost 6 bases and J 2 bases, leaving 14 bases between the germline ends. The CDR3 sequence is CASSSTAGAYEQYF. In nucleotides, the CDR3 is TGTGCCAGTAGCTCTACCGCCGGGGCCTACGAGCAGTACTTC.

This clonotype came up once. The chain couples TRBV28 to TRBJ1-1; possibly TRBD1 for D (5 bases). This CDR3 has 16 amino acids. The V end was cut by 5 bases, the J end by 0 bases, with 16 bases between. Germline V lookup: CDR1 MDHEN, CDR2 SYDVKM. The CDR3 loop is CASSTGTTYMNTEAFF. CDR3 nucleotide sequence: TGTGCCAGCAGTACAGGAACAACGTACATGAACACTGAAGCTTTCTTT.

This clonotype was counted at least ten times. The chain couples TRBV7-9 to TRBJ2-1; 7 nucleotides align to TRBD2. CDR1 is SEHNR and CDR2 is FQNEAQ in the germline V gene (reference sequence). The CDR3 runs 16 residues. V was pared by 6 bases and J by 4 bases, with 12 bases of the junction left unmatched. This CDR3 is CASSPTLAVNYNEQFF. Written as DNA, the CDR3 is TGTGCCAGCAGTCCGACCCTAGCGGTCAATTACAATGAGCAGTTCTTC.

The chain links TRBV28 to TRBJ1-2; D perhaps matches TRBD1 (5 bases). V dropped 3 bases and J dropped 6 bases, with 20 bases sitting between them. This CDR3 region has 16 residues. Germline-derived CDR1 and CDR2 are MDHEN and SYDVKM. CDR3 in DNA: TGTGCCAGCAGTTTCGGTGTGGGGCGCTGGACGGATGGCTACACCTTC. This codes for CASSFGVGRWTDGYTF.

The sample holds many counts of this clonotype. V and J are TRBV2 and TRBJ2-1; D is perhaps TRBD1 (5 bases). Germline CDR1 reads SNHLY; CDR2 reads FYNNEI. Trimming shortened V by 5 bases and J by 0 bases, and 11 bases separated the two germline ends. There are 15 residues in the CDR3. Here the CDR3 DNA reads TGTGCCAGCAGTAATGGACAAAGCTCCTACAATGAGCAGTTCTTC. This translates into CASSNGQSSYNEQFF.

This clonotype came up many times. This sequence joins TRBV18 and TRBJ2-1, with a tentative D call TRBD1 (6 bases). V shed 4 bases and J shed 7 bases, with 14 bases lying between them. This CDR3 spans 14 amino acids. Germline CDR1 reads KGHSH; CDR2 reads LQKENI. The CDR3 spells CASSLQGWGNEQFF. The CDR3 nucleotides read TGTGCCAGCTCACTCCAGGGGTGGGGGAATGAGCAGTTCTTC.

The rearrangement joins TRBV28 to TRBJ1-1; D ambiguous. The CDR3 consists of 13 residues. V shed 2 bases and J shed 4 bases, with 8 bases lying between them. The germline CDR1 and CDR2 sequences are MDHEN and SYDVKM. CDR3 residues: CASSLGESTEAFF. In nucleotides, the CDR3 is TGTGCCAGCAGTTTAGGCGAGAGCACTGAAGCTTTCTTT. The whole variable domain, filled in from reference TRBV28 and TRBJ1-1, reads DVKVTQSSRYLVKRTGEKVFLECVQDMDHENMFWYRQDPGLGLRLIYFSYDVKMKEKGDIPEGYSVSREKKERFSLILESASTNQTSMYLCASSLGESTEAFFGQGTRLTVV.

This clonotype was detected only a few times. V usage is TRBV25-1 and J usage is TRBJ2-5; D unclear. V was clipped by 6 bases and J by 5 bases, with 13 bases between them. CDR3 length: 13 residues. The germline V gene encodes CDR1 MGHDK and CDR2 SYGVNS. The CDR3, as DNA: TGTGCCAGCAGCTCCCCAGCAATTGAGACCCAGTACTTC. As protein: CASSSPAIETQYF.

This clonotype was recorded many times. The chain combines TRBV5-1 with TRBJ1-2; D remains unclear. The CDR3 spans 16 residues. V gave up 4 bases and J gave up 0 bases, with 16 bases separating them. Germline assignment: CDR1 SGHRS and CDR2 YFSETQ. CDR3: CASSTASGPTNYGYTF. In DNA form, the CDR3 reads TGCGCCAGCAGCACTGCCTCCGGGCCAACTAACTATGGCTACACCTTC. Together with reference TRBV5-1 and TRBJ1-2, the CDR3 gives the full variable domain: KAGVTQTPRYLIKTRGQQVTLSCSPISGHRSVSWYQQTPGQGLQFLFEYFSETQRNKGNFPGRFSGRQFSNSRSEMNVSTLELGDSALYLCASSTASGPTNYGYTFGSGTRLTVV.